Below, 27 T cell receptor beta chains from the same sample are listed, as sequenced in a study of blood T cells in healthy people across ages. With a J-beta primer mix and a sample-barcoded 5' primer, a second PCR ran 7 to 11 cycles. TCRdb processed the 5' RACE reads anew with MiXCR; each CDR3 protein has one entry. The repertoire holds over 600,000 distinct CDR3 sequences, with roughly 50% as singletons. Material for sequencing was blood. Source of these receptors: a man between 40 and 49 years old in good health.

This chain connects TRBV10-3 to TRBJ2-5; 8 bases align to TRBD1. The V segment lost 4 bases and the J segment 1 base; nucleotides outside the gene matches: 2. CDR1 and CDR2 from the germline V gene are ENHRY and SYGVKD. The CDR3 is 14 residues long. The CDR3 spells CAISVGQAQETQYF. The DNA for the CDR3 is TGTGCCATCAGTGTGGGACAGGCCCAAGAGACCCAGTACTTC.

This clonotype was detected once. This sequence joins TRBV11-2 and TRBJ2-3; D call uncertain. CDR3 size: 14 residues. Germline CDR1 reads SGHAT; CDR2 reads FQNNGV. Trimming left V 1 base short and J 7 bases short, with 12 bases between. The CDR3 loop is CASSLGPTANTQYF. The CDR3 coding sequence is TGTGCCAGCAGCTTAGGGCCCACGGCGAATACGCAGTATTTT.

The J gene is TRBJ2-7, the V gene TRBV15; D possibly matches TRBD1 or TRBD2 (7 bases each). The better agreement between TRBJ2-5 and the DNA end casts doubt on the J call. Germline V lookup: CDR1 LNHNV, CDR2 YYDKDF (reference sequence). This CDR3 has 17 amino acids. Here the CDR3 DNA reads TGTGCCACCAGCAGAGATATGGTAATCGGCAGGGGGGGGACCCAGTACTTC. It yields the protein CATSRDMVIGRGGTQYF.

The genes are TRBV27 and TRBJ1-6; no reliable D call. The ends were cut back, 6 bases at V and 7 bases at J, with 13 bases in the middle. The CDR3 runs 14 residues. CDR1 is MNHEY, CDR2 SMNVEV, per germline (reference sequence). The CDR3 DNA reads TGTGCCAGCAGCCTTCACCCCGGGAATTCACCCCTCCACTTT. It is translated as CASSLHPGNSPLHF.

The chain links TRBV2 to TRBJ1-2, with a possible D match to TRBD1 (5 bases). Germline V gene data show CDR1 as SNHLY and CDR2 as FYNNEI. The CDR3 spans 12 residues. V was clipped by 6 bases and J by 8 bases, with 13 bases between them. The CDR3 reads CASRTAGVGYTF. The CDR3 DNA sequence: TGTGCCAGCAGGACAGCGGGGGTCGGCTACACCTTC.

The chain has TRBV20-1 and TRBJ2-1; a weak D match, TRBD2 (7 bases). Per the germline V gene, CDR1 is DFQATT and CDR2 is SNEGSKA (reference sequence). This CDR3 contains 14 residues. The germline V and J ends were trimmed by 7 bases and 8 bases, with 21 bases remaining between them. The CDR3 reads CSVRGASGGHEQFF. In DNA form, the CDR3 reads TGCAGTGTTAGGGGGGCTAGCGGAGGCCATGAGCAGTTCTTC.

The chain uses TRBV14 and TRBJ2-5, with TRBD2 identical over 7 bases. V dropped 1 base and J dropped 2; count of bases not matched to a gene: 4. Looked up from germline, CDR1 is SGHDN and CDR2 is FVKESK. The CDR3 runs 15 residues. CDR3 nucleotide sequence: TGTGCCAGCAGCCAAGTTCCCGGGGGGCAAGAGACCCAGTACTTC. Amino acid sequence: CASSQVPGGQETQYF.

The chain links TRBV3-1 to TRBJ2-5; 8 positions match TRBD1. CDR3 length equals 15 residues. J lost 4 bases, V lost 5 bases, and 9 bases had no gene match. Germline V lookup: CDR1 LGHDT, CDR2 YNNKEL (reference sequence). The CDR3 region is CASSSDRGLSETQYF. CDR3 DNA: TGTGCCAGCAGCTCCGACAGGGGACTTTCAGAGACCCAGTACTTC.

The chain couples TRBV4-1 to TRBJ2-7; perhaps TRBD2 as D (6 bases). Germline CDR1 and CDR2: MGHRA and YSYEKL. This CDR3 comprises 14 residues. V lost 4 bases and J 2 bases, leaving 12 bases between the germline ends. DNA of the CDR3: TGCGCCAGCAGCCTGCGGGGCAGCCCCTACGAGCAGTACTTC. The encoded protein is CASSLRGSPYEQYF.

The gene calls are TRBV7-8 and TRBJ2-5; D tentatively reads TRBD1 or TRBD2 (5 bases each). Per the germline V gene, CDR1 is SGHVS and CDR2 is FQNEAQ. This CDR3 spans 15 amino acids. V was shortened by 7 bases and J by 2 bases, with 17 bases between the two germline ends. DNA of the CDR3: TGTGCCAGCATCTCCGGGGCCTTAAAACAAGAGACCCAGTACTTC. It specifies CASISGALKQETQYF.

The genes are TRBV7-9 and TRBJ2-1; 9 nucleotides align to TRBD2. After removal of 2 bases from V and 7 bases from J, the junction contained 6 bases not matched to a gene. Germline CDR1 reads SEHNR; CDR2 reads FQNEAQ (reference sequence). This CDR3 contains 15 residues. As DNA, the CDR3 is TGTGCCAGCAGCTTATTGGGACTAGCTACTAATGAGCAGTTCTTC. Translated, it gives CASSLLGLATNEQFF.

The chain is built from TRBV20-1 and TRBJ1-4, with 7 positions matching TRBD1. V shed 4 bases, J shed 3 bases, and the junction held 2 bases outside the gene matches. The CDR3 runs 13 residues. Germline CDR1 DFQATT, CDR2 SNEGSKA (reference sequence). This CDR3 reads CSAKGAANEKLFF. The DNA of the CDR3 is TGCAGTGCTAAGGGGGCAGCTAATGAAAAACTGTTTTTT.

V is TRBV7-9 and J is TRBJ1-2; TRBD1 matches at 8 bases. This CDR3 comprises 14 residues. The V and J ends lost 1 base and 6 bases, in that order; junction bases with no gene match: 4. Germline CDR1 and CDR2: SEHNR and FQNEAQ (reference sequence). CDR3 region: CASSLGRTGNGYTF. As DNA, the CDR3 is TGTGCCAGCAGCTTAGGTCGGACAGGGAATGGCTACACCTTC.

The chain is built from TRBV28 and TRBJ1-6; maybe TRBD1 (5 bases). Germline V gene data show CDR1 as MDHEN and CDR2 as SYDVKM. CDR3 length: 15 amino acids. V was trimmed by 7 bases and J by 7 bases, leaving 17 bases between them. The chain's CDR3 is CASISTGTANSPLHF. The DNA for the CDR3 is TGTGCCAGCATCTCGACCGGGACGGCGAATTCACCCCTCCACTTT. Full variable domain (rest looked up from reference TRBV28 and TRBJ1-6): DVKVTQSSRYLVKRTGEKVFLECVQDMDHENMFWYRQDPGLGLRLIYFSYDVKMKEKGDIPEGYSVSREKKERFSLILESASTNQTSMYLCASISTGTANSPLHFGNGTRLTVT.

This clonotype turned up a few times. The chain links TRBV7-8 to TRBJ1-4, with a possible D match to TRBD1 (5 bases). The CDR3 is made up of 14 amino acids. V lost 4 bases and J lost 3, with 9 bases in between. Germline-derived CDR1 and CDR2 are SGHVS and FQNEAQ. The CDR3 DNA sequence: TGTGCCAGCAGCTCAGGGCTGGCTAATGAAAAACTGTTTTTT. Amino acids: CASSSGLANEKLFF. Full variable domain (remainder filled in from reference TRBV7-8 and TRBJ1-4): GAGVSQSPRYKVAKRGQDVALRCDPISGHVSLFWYQQALGQGPEFLTYFQNEAQLDKSGLPSDRFFAERPEGSVSTLKIQRTQQEDSAVYLCASSSGLANEKLFFGSGTQLSVL.

The CDR3 DNA sequence: TGCGCCAGCAGCGACGGGACTAGCGTCTACGAGCAGTACTTC. Translating gives CASSDGTSVYEQYF. The chain couples TRBV4-1 to TRBJ2-7; TRBD2 matches at 10 bases. The CDR3 contains 14 residues. V dropped 5 bases and J dropped 3; count of bases not matched to a gene: 4. The V gene's germline CDR1 is MGHRA and CDR2 YSYEKL.

For the CDR3, the DNA is TGTGCCAGCACCCTCCACTCTAGCGGGGTTAGCACAGATACGCAGTATTTT. It yields the protein CASTLHSSGVSTDTQYF. The V call is TRBV27, the J call TRBJ2-3; 9 bases line up with TRBD2. Germline CDR1 and CDR2: MNHEY and SMNVEV (reference sequence). The CDR3 extends over 17 amino acids. Losses at the gene ends were 7 bases for V and 0 bases for J; bases not matched to a gene: 11.

The chain couples TRBV27 to TRBJ2-1; the D is unclear. The V gene's germline CDR1 is MNHEY and CDR2 SMNVEV (reference sequence). CDR3 size: 18 residues. V dropped 8 bases and J dropped 2 bases, with 25 bases sitting between them. CDR3 coding DNA: TGTGCCAGCGCCCCAAAGGCAGTCTCGACCCTAGCCTACAATGAGCAGTTCTTC. Translated, it gives CASAPKAVSTLAYNEQFF.

This clonotype was picked up one time. V and J are TRBV12-3 or TRBV12-4 and TRBJ2-1, with 9 nucleotides matching TRBD1. The CDR3 loop spans 16 amino acids. With V trimmed by 5 bases and J by 6 bases, 11 bases remained unmatched. The CDR3 DNA follows: TGTGCCAGCAGTGTACATAGGGGACAGGGACTCAATGAGCAGTTCTTC. Translated, it gives CASSVHRGQGLNEQFF.

This chain links TRBV7-8 with TRBJ2-4; 7 nucleotides agree with TRBD1. The CDR3 consists of 14 residues. In germline, CDR1 is SGHVS, CDR2 FQNEAQ. With V trimmed by 5 bases and J by 13 bases, 14 bases remained unmatched. This chain's CDR3 is CASSRDREQARQYF. CDR3 DNA: TGTGCCAGCAGCCGGGACAGAGAGCAGGCTCGACAGTACTTC. Full variable domain (missing parts from reference TRBV7-8 and TRBJ2-4): GAGVSQSPRYKVAKRGQDVALRCDPISGHVSLFWYQQALGQGPEFLTYFQNEAQLDKSGLPSDRFFAERPEGSVSTLKIQRTQQEDSAVYLCASSRDREQARQYFGAGTRLSVL.

V gene TRBV20-1 combines with J gene TRBJ2-1; no reliable D call. This CDR3 is built from 12 residues. CDR1 is DFQATT and CDR2 is SNEGSKA in the germline V gene (reference sequence). Trimming stripped 2 bases from V and 10 bases from J, with 12 bases between. The DNA of the CDR3 is TGCAGTGCTAGAAAGTTTGGGCAGGAGCAGTTCTTC. Its protein product is CSARKFGQEQFF.

This chain links TRBV5-1 with TRBJ2-1; D assignment may be TRBD1 or TRBD2 (6 bases each). The length of the CDR3 is 15 residues. V was trimmed by 3 bases and J by 3 bases, leaving 13 bases between them. CDR1 and CDR2 (germline): SGHRS, YFSETQ. The DNA for the CDR3 is TGCGCCAGCAGCTCGGGGGCCACCTTCTACAATGAGCAGTTCTTC. Amino acid sequence: CASSSGATFYNEQFF.

This rearrangement joins TRBV13 to TRBJ2-1; 11 bases fit TRBD2. V lost 7 bases and J lost 6; bases outside the gene matches: 8. This CDR3 is built from 15 residues. Germline V gives CDR1 PRHDT, CDR2 FYEKMQ (reference sequence). CDR3 amino acids: CASTLLAGDINEQFF. The CDR3 DNA reads TGTGCCAGCACCCTACTAGCGGGAGATATCAATGAGCAGTTCTTC.

V and J are TRBV7-9 and TRBJ2-1, with 7 nucleotides matching TRBD1. The ends lost 11 bases at V and 3 bases at J; junction bases unmatched: 10. There are 14 residues in the CDR3. Per germline, CDR1 SEHNR and CDR2 FQNEAQ (reference sequence). CDR3: CAGDSREIYNEQFF. DNA of the CDR3: TGTGCCGGGGACAGCCGTGAGATCTACAATGAGCAGTTCTTC.

This clonotype showed up just a few times. The chain has TRBV5-1 and TRBJ2-1, with D hard to call. V was clipped by 1 base and J by 5 bases, with 7 bases between them. This CDR3 comprises 13 residues. Germline lookup yields CDR1 SGHRS and CDR2 YFSETQ. The chain's CDR3 is CASSLIRDNEQFF. CDR3 DNA: TGCGCCAGCAGCTTGATTCGAGACAATGAGCAGTTCTTC. The full variable domain, rest sourced from reference TRBV5-1 and TRBJ2-1, is KAGVTQTPRYLIKTRGQQVTLSCSPISGHRSVSWYQQTPGQGLQFLFEYFSETQRNKGNFPGRFSGRQFSNSRSEMNVSTLELGDSALYLCASSLIRDNEQFFGPGTRLTVL.

The rearrangement uses TRBV15 and TRBJ2-1, with 7 bases lining up with TRBD1. This CDR3 is 17 amino acids long. V was pared by 0 bases and J by 5 bases, with 10 bases of the junction left unmatched. The germline CDR1 and CDR2 sequences are LNHNV and YYDKDF (reference sequence). The chain's CDR3 is CATSRDPGGPTNNEQFF. CDR3 coding DNA: TGTGCCACCAGCAGAGATCCAGGGGGACCCACTAACAATGAGCAGTTCTTC. Together with reference TRBV15 and TRBJ2-1, the CDR3 gives the full variable domain: DAMVIQNPRYQVTQFGKPVTLSCSQTLNHNVMYWYQQKSSQAPKLLFHYYDKDFNNEADTPDNFQSRRPNTSFCFLDIRSPGLGDTAMYLCATSRDPGGPTNNEQFFGPGTRLTVL.

The chain carries TRBV28 and TRBJ2-4; D is uncertain. The CDR3 consists of 14 residues. The germline CDR1 and CDR2 sequences are MDHEN and SYDVKM. V lost 5 bases, J lost 9 bases, and 17 bases lay in between. DNA for the CDR3: TGTGCCAGCAGTCCCCGAAGGCACCCTGGCATTCAGTACTTC. Encoded protein: CASSPRRHPGIQYF.